This TCR beta chain was sequenced for a study of CXCR3-negative and CXCR3-positive naive CD8 T cells. Findings and caveats of the study: A higher hydrophobicity marked the TRB CDR3s of CXCR3-positive naive cells versus CXCR3-negative naive cells.

The CDR3 loop spans 12 amino acids. The germline V gene has CDR1 MDHEN and CDR2 SYDVKM. The TRB cDNA libraries were prepared by 5' RACE with UMI labels. TCRdb processed the 5' RACE reads again and assigns one entry to each CDR3 protein, with no DNA. The sample's table shows some 140,000 distinct CDR3 sequences. Worth noting for this clonotype: Its antigen is currently unknown.

The sample was naive CXCR3+ CD8+ T cells from blood. Specified subset: CD45RO-CCR7+CD27+CD95- naive CD8+ T cells expressing CXCR3 (TNR3+). V and J are TRBV28 and TRBJ1-5; TCRdb selects TRBD1, and the lack of DNA leaves this call unchecked. The TCR originated in a human donor in good health. Some clones in this sample may be carry-over from other donors' samples. CDR3: CASSPRVEPQHF. Full variable domain (rest looked up from reference TRBV28 and TRBJ1-5): DVKVTQSSRYLVKRTGEKVFLECVQDMDHENMFWYRQDPGLGLRLIYFSYDVKMKEKGDIPEGYSVSREKKERFSLILESASTNQTSMYLCASSPRVEPQHFGDGTRLSIL.